Here is one T cell receptor beta chain with its context. Its antigen is still unknown. Time point in this sample: cycle 4 day 1 (C4D1), after six to seven weeks of nivolumab. All patients relapsed after autologous stem cell transplantation, and brentuximab vedotin exposure varied. PBMCs were thawed, and CD8+ T cells were then isolated from them by magnetic negative selection. The sample comes from a study of PD-1 blockade in classical Hodgkin lymphoma. Study-wide results and caveats: By cycle point C4D1, TCR diversity had risen significantly in CD4+ cells (but not CD8+ cells).

In germline, CDR1 is SGHNT, CDR2 YYREEE (reference sequence). The CDR3 is made up of 12 amino acids. The V end was cut by 0 bases, the J end by 7 bases, with 8 bases between. The repertoire was sequenced with immunoSEQ multiplex PCR; TCRdb's copy has only in-frame clones and lacks some. This repertoire shows more than 9,500 clones, 85% found once; its top ten account for about 35%. V gene TRBV5-4 combines with J gene TRBJ2-7; D is unresolved. The sequence derives from a human donor with classical Hodgkin lymphoma. The donor label of this sample is uncertain. The source was CD8+ T cells from blood, collected before the fourth cycle of nivolumab. CDR3 sequence: CASSLGLGEQYF. The CDR3 nucleotides read TGTGCCAGCAGCTTGGGCTTGGGAGAGCAGTACTTC.